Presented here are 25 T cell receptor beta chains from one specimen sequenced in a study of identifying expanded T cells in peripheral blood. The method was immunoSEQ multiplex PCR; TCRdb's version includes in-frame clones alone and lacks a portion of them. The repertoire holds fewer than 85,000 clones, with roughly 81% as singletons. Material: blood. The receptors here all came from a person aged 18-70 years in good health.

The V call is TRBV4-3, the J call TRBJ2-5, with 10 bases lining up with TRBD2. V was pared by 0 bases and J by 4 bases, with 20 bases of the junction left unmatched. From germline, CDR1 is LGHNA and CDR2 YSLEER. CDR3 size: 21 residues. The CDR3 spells CASSQDQGEPSSGRGGETQYF. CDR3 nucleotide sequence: TGCGCCAGCAGCCAAGACCAGGGGGAGCCTTCTAGCGGGAGAGGTGGAGAGACCCAGTACTTC.

The CDR3 region is CATREYGNTIYF. In DNA, the CDR3 is TGTGCCACCCGGGAGTACGGAAACACCATATATTTT. The rearrangement uses TRBV10-3 and TRBJ1-3; D unclear. Germline-derived CDR1 and CDR2 are ENHRY and SYGVKD. This CDR3 is built from 12 residues. The V gene lost 10 bases and the J gene lost 4 bases, with 11 bases spanning the gap.

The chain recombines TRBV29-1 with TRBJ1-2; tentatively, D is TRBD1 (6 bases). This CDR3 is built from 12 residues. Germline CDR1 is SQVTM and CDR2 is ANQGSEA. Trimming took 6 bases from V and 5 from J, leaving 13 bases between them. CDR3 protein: CSVEKGGYGYTF. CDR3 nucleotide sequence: TGCAGCGTCGAGAAGGGGGGGTATGGCTACACCTTC. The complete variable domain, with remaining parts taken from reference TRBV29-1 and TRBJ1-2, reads SAVISQKPSRDICQRGTSLTIQCQVDSQVTMMFWYRQQPGQSLTLIATANQGSEATYESGFVIDKFPISRPNLTFSTLTVSNMSPEDSSIYLCSVEKGGYGYTFGSGTRLTVV.

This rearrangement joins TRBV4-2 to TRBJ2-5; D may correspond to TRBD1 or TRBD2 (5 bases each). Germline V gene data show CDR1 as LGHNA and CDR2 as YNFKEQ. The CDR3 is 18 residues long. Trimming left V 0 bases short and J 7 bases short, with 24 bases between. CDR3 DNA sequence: TGTGCCAGCAGCCAAGAAATGGTCCTCGAGGGGCCCCTTGGGACCCAGTACTTC. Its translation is CASSQEMVLEGPLGTQYF.

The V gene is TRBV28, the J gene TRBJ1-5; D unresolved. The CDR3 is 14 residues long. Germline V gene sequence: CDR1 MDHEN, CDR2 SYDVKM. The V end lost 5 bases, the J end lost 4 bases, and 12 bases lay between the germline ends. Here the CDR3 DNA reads TGTGCCAGCAGTCCTTTAATACAGAATCAGCCCCAGCATTTT. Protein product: CASSPLIQNQPQHF.

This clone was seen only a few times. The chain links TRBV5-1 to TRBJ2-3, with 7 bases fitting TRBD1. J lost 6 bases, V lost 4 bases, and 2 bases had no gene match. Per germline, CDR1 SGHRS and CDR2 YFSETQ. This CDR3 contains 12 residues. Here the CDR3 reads CASSPRGDTQYF. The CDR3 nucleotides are TGCGCCAGCAGCCCCAGGGGGGATACGCAGTATTTT.

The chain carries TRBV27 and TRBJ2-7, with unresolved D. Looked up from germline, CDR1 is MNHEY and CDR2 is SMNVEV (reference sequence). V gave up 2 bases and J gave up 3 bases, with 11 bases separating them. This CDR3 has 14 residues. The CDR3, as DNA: TGTGCCAGCAGTTTAAAGTCGACCGGCTACGAGCAGTACTTC. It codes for CASSLKSTGYEQYF.

The CDR3 coding sequence is TGTGCCAGCAGCACTGCAGGCAGTAATTCACCCCTCCACTTT. Amino acid sequence: CASSTAGSNSPLHF. This chain joins TRBV7-2 and TRBJ1-6; unclear D gene. V was cut by 5 bases and J by 6 bases, with 11 bases left in between. CDR1 is SGHTA and CDR2 is FQGNSA in the germline V gene. CDR3 length: 14 residues. Full variable domain (remainder filled in from reference TRBV7-2 and TRBJ1-6): GAGVSQSPSNKVTEKGKDVELRCDPISGHTALYWYRQSLGQGLEFLIYFQGNSAPDKSGLPSDRFSAERTGGSVSTLTIQRTQQEDSAVYLCASSTAGSNSPLHFGNGTRLTVT.

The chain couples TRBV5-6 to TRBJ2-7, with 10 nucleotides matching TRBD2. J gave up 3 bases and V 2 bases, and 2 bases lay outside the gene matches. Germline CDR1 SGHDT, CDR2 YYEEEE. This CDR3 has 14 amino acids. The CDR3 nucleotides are TGTGCCAGCAGCTTTGGACTAGCGGACTACGAGCAGTACTTC. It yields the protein CASSFGLADYEQYF.

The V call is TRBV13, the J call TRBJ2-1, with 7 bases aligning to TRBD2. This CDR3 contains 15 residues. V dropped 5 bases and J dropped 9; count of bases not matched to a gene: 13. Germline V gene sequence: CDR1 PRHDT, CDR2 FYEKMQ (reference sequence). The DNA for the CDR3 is TGTGCCAGCAGCCATCGGGGGAGGGCCTTCACTGAGCAGTTCTTC. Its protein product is CASSHRGRAFTEQFF.

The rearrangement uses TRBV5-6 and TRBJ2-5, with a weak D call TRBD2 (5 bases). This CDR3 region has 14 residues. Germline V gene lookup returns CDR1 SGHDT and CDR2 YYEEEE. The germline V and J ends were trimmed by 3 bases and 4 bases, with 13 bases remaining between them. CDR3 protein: CASSSGLRGETQYF. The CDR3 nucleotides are TGTGCCAGCAGCTCGGGCCTCCGGGGAGAGACCCAGTACTTC.

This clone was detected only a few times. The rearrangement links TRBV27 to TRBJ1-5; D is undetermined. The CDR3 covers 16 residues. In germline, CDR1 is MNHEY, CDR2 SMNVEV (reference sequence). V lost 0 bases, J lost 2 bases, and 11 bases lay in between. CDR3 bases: TGTGCCAGCAGTTTATCGCAGGCTGGGGGCAATCAGCCCCAGCATTTT. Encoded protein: CASSLSQAGGNQPQHF.

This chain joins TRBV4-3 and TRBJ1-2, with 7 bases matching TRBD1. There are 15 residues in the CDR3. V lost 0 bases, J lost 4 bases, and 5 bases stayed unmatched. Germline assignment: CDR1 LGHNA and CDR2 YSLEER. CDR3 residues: CASSQEPGDSYGYTF. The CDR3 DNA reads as TGCGCCAGCAGCCAAGAACCGGGGGACAGCTATGGCTACACCTTC.

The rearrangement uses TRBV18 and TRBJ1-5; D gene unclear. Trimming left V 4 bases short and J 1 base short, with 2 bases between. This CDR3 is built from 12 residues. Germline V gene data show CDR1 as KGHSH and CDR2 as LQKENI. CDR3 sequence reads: CASSHSNQPQHF. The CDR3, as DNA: TGTGCCAGCTCACACAGCAATCAGCCCCAGCATTTT. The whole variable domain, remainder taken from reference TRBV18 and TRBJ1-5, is NAGVMQNPRHLVRRRGQEARLRCSPMKGHSHVYWYRQLPEEGLKFMVYLQKENIIDESGMPKERFSAEFPKEGPSILRIQQVVRGDSAAYFCASSHSNQPQHFGDGTRLSIL.

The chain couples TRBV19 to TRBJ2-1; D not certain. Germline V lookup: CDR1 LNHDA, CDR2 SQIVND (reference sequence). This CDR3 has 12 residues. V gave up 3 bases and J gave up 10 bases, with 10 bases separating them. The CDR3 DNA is TGTGCCAGTAGTATCCCCCAGGCAGAGCAGTTCTTC. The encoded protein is CASSIPQAEQFF.

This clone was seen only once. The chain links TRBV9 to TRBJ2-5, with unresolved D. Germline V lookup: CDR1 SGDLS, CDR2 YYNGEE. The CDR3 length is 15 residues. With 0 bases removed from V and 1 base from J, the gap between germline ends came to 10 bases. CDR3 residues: CASSVEWSPQETQYF. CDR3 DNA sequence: TGTGCCAGCAGCGTAGAATGGTCTCCCCAAGAGACCCAGTACTTC.

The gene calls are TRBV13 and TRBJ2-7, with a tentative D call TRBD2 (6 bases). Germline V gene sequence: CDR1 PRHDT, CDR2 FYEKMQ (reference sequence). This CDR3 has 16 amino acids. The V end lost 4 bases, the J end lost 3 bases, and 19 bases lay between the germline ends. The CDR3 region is CASSSNQRASHYEQYF. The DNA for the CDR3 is TGTGCCAGCAGCTCTAATCAGCGGGCATCCCACTACGAGCAGTACTTC.

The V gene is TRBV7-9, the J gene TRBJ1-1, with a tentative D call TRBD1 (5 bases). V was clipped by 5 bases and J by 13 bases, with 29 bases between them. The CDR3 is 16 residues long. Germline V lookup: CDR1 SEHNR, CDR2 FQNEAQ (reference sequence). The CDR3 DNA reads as TGTGCCAGCAGCCCCACCTGGGGCGGCAGGTTCGGGCTTGGTTTCTTT. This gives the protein CASSPTWGGRFGLGFF. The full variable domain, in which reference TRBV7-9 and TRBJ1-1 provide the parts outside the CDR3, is DTGVSQNPRHKITKRGQNVTFRCDPISEHNRLYWYRQTLGQGPEFLTYFQNEAQLEKSRLLSDRFSAERPKGSFSTLEIQRTEQGDSAMYLCASSPTWGGRFGLGFFGQGTRLTVV.

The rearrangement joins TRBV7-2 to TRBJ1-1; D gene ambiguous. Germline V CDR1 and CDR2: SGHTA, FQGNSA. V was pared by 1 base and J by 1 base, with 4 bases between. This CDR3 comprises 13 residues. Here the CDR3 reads CASSLEPNTEAFF. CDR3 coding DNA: TGTGCCAGCAGCTTAGAACCGAACACTGAAGCTTTCTTT.

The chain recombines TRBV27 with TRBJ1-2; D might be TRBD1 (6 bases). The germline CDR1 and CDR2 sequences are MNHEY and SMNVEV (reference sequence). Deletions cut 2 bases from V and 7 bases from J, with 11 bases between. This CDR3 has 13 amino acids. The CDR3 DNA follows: TGTGCCAGCAGTTTAGCAGGGGTAGGTGGCTACACCTTC. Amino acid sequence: CASSLAGVGGYTF.

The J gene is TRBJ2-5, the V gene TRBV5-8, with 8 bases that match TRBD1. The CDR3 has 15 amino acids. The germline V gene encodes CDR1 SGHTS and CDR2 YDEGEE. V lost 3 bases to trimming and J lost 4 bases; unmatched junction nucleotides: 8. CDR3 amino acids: CASSSGQGEPETQYF. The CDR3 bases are TGTGCCAGCAGCTCCGGACAGGGTGAACCAGAGACCCAGTACTTC.

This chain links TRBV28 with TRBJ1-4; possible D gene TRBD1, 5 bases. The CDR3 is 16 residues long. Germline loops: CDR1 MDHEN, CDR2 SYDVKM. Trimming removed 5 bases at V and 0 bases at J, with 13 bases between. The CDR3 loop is CASSEQGGATNEKLFF. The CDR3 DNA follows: TGTGCCAGCAGTGAGCAGGGTGGCGCAACTAATGAAAAACTGTTTTTT.

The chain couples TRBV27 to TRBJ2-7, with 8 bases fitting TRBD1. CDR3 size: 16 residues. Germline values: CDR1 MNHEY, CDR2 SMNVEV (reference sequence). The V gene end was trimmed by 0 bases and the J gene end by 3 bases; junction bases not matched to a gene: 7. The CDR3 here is CASSLSLRDRNYEQYF. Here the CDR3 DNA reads TGTGCCAGCAGTTTATCTCTGCGGGACAGGAACTACGAGCAGTACTTC.

CDR3 protein: CASSPNGGLNEKLFF. The CDR3 region has the DNA TGTGCCAGCAGCCCCAATGGCGGGTTGAATGAAAAACTGTTTTTT. The rearrangement joins TRBV7-2 to TRBJ1-4, with unresolved D. Germline assignment: CDR1 SGHTA and CDR2 FQGNSA. The CDR3 is 15 amino acids. V was clipped by 5 bases and J by 5 bases, with 15 bases between them.

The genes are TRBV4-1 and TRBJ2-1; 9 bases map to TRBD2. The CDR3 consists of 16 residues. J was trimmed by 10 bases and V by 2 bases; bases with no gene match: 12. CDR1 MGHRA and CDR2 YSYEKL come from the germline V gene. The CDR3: CASSQPLAGYKNEQFF. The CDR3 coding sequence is TGCGCCAGCAGCCAACCACTAGCGGGTTATAAAAACGAGCAGTTCTTC.